These 12 T cell receptor beta chains were all obtained from the same sample, sequenced in a study of STAT3 mutations in large granular lymphocyte leukemia. Whole-study results and caveats: At least one immunodominant TCR beta clonotype appeared in every T-cell large granular lymphocyte leukemia patient.

The antigens of these receptors remain unknown. Clones were read by immunoSEQ multiplex PCR, and TCRdb kept only the in-frame ones, dropping some. In the table there are 25,000 to 40,000 clones, about 90% of which are singletons. Material: peripheral blood mononuclear cells. The receptors were gathered from a man in his fifties or sixties with T-cell large granular lymphocyte leukemia. Some clones in this sample may be carry-over from other donors' samples.

This chain uses TRBV5-1 with TRBJ1-2; D is unclear. V was cut by 6 bases and J by 4 bases, with 13 bases left in between. Germline V lookup: CDR1 SGHRS, CDR2 YFSETQ. The CDR3 extends over 13 amino acids. CDR3 nucleotides: TGCGCCAGCACCGACACAGATGGCTATGGCTACACCTTC. Amino acid sequence: CASTDTDGYGYTF. Drawing the rest from reference TRBV5-1 and TRBJ1-2, the complete variable domain is KAGVTQTPRYLIKTRGQQVTLSCSPISGHRSVSWYQQTPGQGLQFLFEYFSETQRNKGNFPGRFSGRQFSNSRSEMNVSTLELGDSALYLCASTDTDGYGYTFGSGTRLTVV.

Judged by abundance, this clone is medium-sized. V usage is TRBV4-1 and J usage is TRBJ2-1; 8 bases agree with TRBD2. Trimming removed 5 bases from V and 8 bases from J; junction bases left unmatched: 14. CDR3 length: 16 amino acids. Germline V gene sequence: CDR1 MGHRA, CDR2 YSYEKL. In nucleotides, the CDR3 is TGCGCCAGCAGCTCTATAGGAGGTAGCGGGATAGATGAGCAGTTCTTC. Translated, it gives CASSSIGGSGIDEQFF.

The chain recombines TRBV19 with TRBJ1-2; 9 bases are shared with TRBD1. Germline loops: CDR1 LNHDA, CDR2 SQIVND (reference sequence). The trim removed 4 bases at V and 8 bases at J, leaving 5 bases unmatched. This CDR3 contains 13 residues. The CDR3 DNA reads as TGTGCCAGTAGTAGACAGGGGGTAGGGGGCTACACCTTC. Its translation: CASSRQGVGGYTF.

This chain connects TRBV11-3 to TRBJ2-4, with D uncertain. Trimming shortened V by 0 bases and J by 7 bases, and 4 bases separated the two germline ends. This CDR3 has 12 amino acids. Per germline, CDR1 SGHNT and CDR2 YENEEA. CDR3 nucleotides: TGTGCCAGCAGCTTAGATTTGAACATTCAGTACTTC. It is translated as CASSLDLNIQYF.

This rearrangement joins TRBV18 to TRBJ1-3; TRBD1 matches 7 bases. The CDR3 loop spans 16 amino acids. The V segment lost 3 bases and the J segment 0 bases; nucleotides outside the gene matches: 5. From germline, CDR1 is KGHSH and CDR2 LQKENI. The CDR3: CASSPEGASSGNTIYF. The CDR3 DNA reads as TGTGCCAGCTCACCGGAGGGGGCCAGCTCTGGAAACACCATATATTTT.

CDR3 DNA: TGTGCCAGCAGCTTAGCGGTGGGCGGTCAGCCCCAGCATTTT. Amino acids: CASSLAVGGQPQHF. The chain links TRBV7-6 to TRBJ1-5; unclear D gene. The CDR3 runs 14 residues. CDR1 is SGHVS and CDR2 is FNYEAQ in the germline V gene. V was pared by 0 bases and J by 6 bases, with 9 bases between.

The chain joins TRBV7-9 to TRBJ1-3; D uncertain. Looked up from germline, CDR1 is SEHNR and CDR2 is FQNEAQ (reference sequence). The CDR3 contains 14 residues. The V gene lost 3 bases and the J gene lost 1 base, with 7 bases spanning the gap. The CDR3 nucleotides read TGTGCCAGCAGCTTCATCAGGTCTGGAAACACCATATATTTT. Protein sequence: CASSFIRSGNTIYF.

This clone showed up just a few times. The rearrangement joins TRBV5-4 to TRBJ2-3, with D possibly matching TRBD1 (6 bases). V gave up 0 bases and J gave up 2 bases, with 7 bases separating them. The CDR3 sequence is 14 residues long. Germline assignment: CDR1 SGHNT and CDR2 YYREEE (reference sequence). The chain's CDR3 is CASSLEGVTDTQYF. Here the CDR3 DNA reads TGTGCCAGCAGCTTGGAGGGGGTCACAGATACGCAGTATTTT.

This clone was counted only a few times. This chain uses TRBV4-3 with TRBJ1-5; D gene uncertain. With 0 bases removed from V and 7 bases from J, the gap between germline ends came to 13 bases. The CDR3 runs to 15 residues. The germline gives CDR1 LGHNA, CDR2 YSLEER. For the CDR3, the DNA is TGCGCCAGCAGCCAAGAACACACCCTGGGCCAGCCCCAGCATTTT. Translation gives CASSQEHTLGQPQHF.

The table lists this clone with a few counts. The chain joins TRBV4-1 to TRBJ2-7; weak D call: TRBD2 (6 bases). Germline assignment: CDR1 MGHRA and CDR2 YSYEKL. With 1 base removed from V and 3 bases from J, the gap between germline ends came to 7 bases. The CDR3 has 13 residues. CDR3 amino acids: CASSQVGGYEQYF. CDR3 sequence (DNA): TGCGCCAGCAGCCAAGTGGGGGGCTACGAGCAGTACTTC.

The V call is TRBV4-2, the J call TRBJ1-4; D remains unclear. The V end was cut by 1 base, the J end by 0 bases, with 9 bases between. Germline V lookup: CDR1 LGHNA, CDR2 YNFKEQ. This CDR3 has 16 amino acids. The CDR3 DNA sequence: TGTGCCAGCAGCCAAGCGCGGGAGGCAACTAATGAAAAACTGTTTTTT. Residues: CASSQAREATNEKLFF.

V and J are TRBV5-1 and TRBJ2-5; 13 positions match TRBD2. V shed 4 bases, J shed 5 bases, and the junction held 11 bases outside the gene matches. The V gene's germline CDR1 is SGHRS and CDR2 YFSETQ. This CDR3 is built from 17 residues. The DNA of the CDR3 is TGCGCCAGCAGCGGGACACTAGCGGGAGGGATTATGGAGACCCAGTACTTC. This sequence encodes CASSGTLAGGIMETQYF.